The 26 T cell receptor beta chains below all came from one sample that was sequenced in a study of early T cells in non-severe SARS-CoV-2 infection. TCRdb analysed the 5' RACE reads with MiXCR anew, one entry per CDR3 protein. Of roughly 65,000 distinct CDR3 sequences listed, about 12% are singletons. Sequenced: whole blood. Receptors were obtained from an adult who was a healthcare worker with PCR-confirmed SARS-CoV-2 infection or an uninfected control (not recorded which).

This clonotype turned up a few times. The V call is TRBV7-2, the J call TRBJ2-1; TRBD2 matches at 8 bases. The CDR3 has 16 residues. V gave up 5 bases and J gave up 6 bases; unmatched junction bases: 12. Germline CDR1 and CDR2: SGHTA and FQGNSA. CDR3 coding DNA: TGTGCCAGCAGCCCCAGTGGCGGGGGGCCCCCCAATGAGCAGTTCTTC. Translating it yields CASSPSGGGPPNEQFF.

This chain uses TRBV5-1 with TRBJ2-5; 7 bases agree with TRBD1. The germline gives CDR1 SGHRS, CDR2 YFSETQ. The CDR3 has 14 amino acids. The V gene end was trimmed by 0 bases and the J gene end by 3 bases; junction bases not matched to a gene: 2. CDR3 bases: TGCGCCAGCAGCTTGGAGGGGGCAGAAGAGACCCAGTACTTC. Translated, it gives CASSLEGAEETQYF.

In its sample, this clonotype was seen many times. The V call is TRBV19, the J call TRBJ2-2; D possibly corresponds to TRBD1 (6 bases). Trimming took 4 bases from V and 0 from J, leaving 12 bases between them. The CDR3 consists of 16 residues. The germline CDR1 and CDR2 sequences are LNHDA and SQIVND (reference sequence). The CDR3 nucleotides read TGTGCCAGTAGTAGACCCTCAGGGGCGAACACCGGGGAGCTGTTTTTT. Translating it yields CASSRPSGANTGELFF. Looking up the rest from reference TRBV19 and TRBJ2-2 gives the full variable domain: DGGITQSPKYLFRKEGQNVTLSCEQNLNHDAMYWYRQDPGQGLRLIYYSQIVNDFQKGDIAEGYSVSREKKESFPLTVTSAQKNPTAFYLCASSRPSGANTGELFFGEGSRLTVL.

This clonotype appeared many times. The rearrangement links TRBV2 to TRBJ1-5; TRBD1 might be the D (6 bases). CDR1 is SNHLY, CDR2 FYNNEI, per germline. The CDR3 has 15 residues. Trimming took 5 bases from V and 2 from J, leaving 13 bases between them. CDR3 in DNA: TGTGCCAGCAGTATCAGGGGAACGGGCAATCAGCCCCAGCATTTT. Its translation: CASSIRGTGNQPQHF.

This clonotype occurred a few times. The gene calls are TRBV2 and TRBJ1-6; D uncertain. Per the germline V gene, CDR1 is SNHLY and CDR2 is FYNNEI. CDR3 length: 16 amino acids. V shed 2 bases and J shed 0 bases, with 8 bases lying between them. The CDR3 reads CASSEPHSSYNSPLHF. The CDR3 region has the DNA TGTGCCAGCAGTGAACCCCACAGCTCCTATAATTCACCCCTCCACTTT.

This clonotype was observed many times. The J gene is TRBJ2-1, the V gene TRBV3-1; unclear D gene. V was pared by 1 base and J by 4 bases, with 8 bases between. CDR1 is LGHDT, CDR2 YNNKEL, per germline (reference sequence). The CDR3 is made up of 14 amino acids. CDR3 protein: CASSQGGTYNEQFF. The CDR3 coding sequence is TGTGCCAGCAGCCAAGGCGGCACGTACAATGAGCAGTTCTTC.

The rearrangement links TRBV11-1 to TRBJ2-1; 11 bases align to TRBD2. CDR1 and CDR2 (germline): SGHAT, FQDESV (reference sequence). CDR3 length: 16 amino acids. The V gene end was trimmed by 8 bases and the J gene end by 4 bases; junction bases not matched to a gene: 10. CDR3 sequence reads: CASSPPGLAAYNEQFF. The CDR3, as DNA: TGTGCCAGCTCCCCTCCGGGACTAGCGGCTTACAATGAGCAGTTCTTC.

This clonotype was counted many times. The V call is TRBV24-1, the J call TRBJ2-3; D may be TRBD1 or TRBD2 (5 bases each). The CDR3 consists of 16 residues. Trimming pared 1 base from V and 10 bases from J, leaving 20 bases between. The germline V gene encodes CDR1 KGHDR and CDR2 SFDVKD. The CDR3 reads CATSDFLRGTLGAQYF. DNA for the CDR3: TGTGCCACCAGTGATTTCCTCCGAGGGACGCTCGGGGCGCAGTATTTT.

In its sample, this clonotype was seen many times. The chain carries TRBV12-5 and TRBJ2-1; D is ambiguous. This CDR3 is 13 amino acids long. Per the germline V gene, CDR1 is LGHNT and CDR2 is FRNRAP. V shed 3 bases and J shed 5 bases, with 8 bases lying between them. The chain's CDR3 is CASGFDTDNEQFF. CDR3 DNA sequence: TGTGCTAGTGGTTTCGACACCGACAATGAGCAGTTCTTC.

This clonotype was seen more than once but under ten times. The chain employs TRBV7-9 and TRBJ2-3; no clear D. Germline CDR1 is SEHNR and CDR2 is FQNEAQ (reference sequence). Trimming took 4 bases from V and 5 from J, leaving 13 bases between them. CDR3 length: 14 amino acids. The DNA for the CDR3 is TGTGCCAGCAGCTCAGACTGGTGGGGAGATACGCAGTATTTT. Translated: CASSSDWWGDTQYF.

This sequence joins TRBV10-2 and TRBJ2-3; D perhaps matches TRBD1 (7 bases). Germline lookup yields CDR1 WSHSY and CDR2 SAAADI. The ends were cut back, 6 bases at V and 0 bases at J, with 13 bases in the middle. The CDR3 consists of 15 residues. This CDR3 is CASRQQGTSTDTQYF. CDR3 nucleotides: TGCGCCAGCAGGCAACAGGGGACTAGCACAGATACGCAGTATTTT.

The genes are TRBV20-1 and TRBJ1-1; D might be TRBD1 (5 bases). Germline loops: CDR1 DFQATT, CDR2 SNEGSKA (reference sequence). This CDR3 is 12 amino acids long. Trimming shortened V by 5 bases and J by 3 bases, and 10 bases separated the two germline ends. The chain's CDR3 is CSAFQGYTEAFF. CDR3 bases: TGCAGTGCTTTCCAGGGTTACACTGAAGCTTTCTTT.

This clonotype has ten or more counts. V is TRBV9 and J is TRBJ2-7, with TRBD2 identical over 10 bases. Germline CDR1 and CDR2: SGDLS and YYNGEE. V gave up 2 bases and J gave up 1 base; unmatched junction bases: 3. The CDR3 covers 15 residues. The CDR3 loop reads CASSVASGGSYEQYF. CDR3 coding DNA: TGTGCCAGCAGCGTGGCTAGCGGGGGATCCTACGAGCAGTACTTC.

There are many counts of this clonotype. The rearrangement joins TRBV6-5 to TRBJ2-2; 11 bases match TRBD1. CDR3 length: 15 amino acids. V gave up 4 bases and J gave up 3 bases; unmatched junction bases: 1. The germline V gene encodes CDR1 MNHEY and CDR2 SVGAGI. The CDR3 region is CASSWGQGDTGELFF. DNA for the CDR3: TGTGCCAGCAGTTGGGGACAGGGGGACACCGGGGAGCTGTTTTTT.

This clonotype came up a few times. The rearrangement uses TRBV6-5 and TRBJ2-6; D is ambiguous. The germline V gene encodes CDR1 MNHEY and CDR2 SVGAGI. The CDR3 sequence is 16 residues long. V lost 3 bases and J 0 bases, leaving 9 bases between the germline ends. CDR3 in DNA: TGTGCCAGCAGTTATCAGGTCGGCTCTGGGGCCAACGTCCTGACTTTC. This translates into CASSYQVGSGANVLTF.

This clonotype was counted only a few times. The gene calls are TRBV27 and TRBJ1-1; D gene uncertain. Germline V gene sequence: CDR1 MNHEY, CDR2 SMNVEV (reference sequence). V was clipped by 5 bases and J by 2 bases, with 21 bases between them. CDR3 length: 17 amino acids. Written as DNA, the CDR3 is TGTGCCAGCAGTCCCCGCCCGGGGAACAGAAGAAACACTGAAGCTTTCTTT. It yields the protein CASSPRPGNRRNTEAFF.

This clonotype was seen only a few times. V gene TRBV6-5 combines with J gene TRBJ1-3; no clear D. The CDR3 runs to 13 residues. CDR1 is MNHEY and CDR2 is SVGAGI in the germline V gene. Trimming cost V 2 bases and J 4 bases, with 6 bases left between them. The CDR3 loop is CASSYGPGNTIYF. The CDR3 DNA reads as TGTGCCAGCAGTTACGGGCCGGGAAACACCATATATTTT.

This chain joins TRBV3-1 and TRBJ1-2, with a tentative D call TRBD1 (5 bases). CDR3 size: 14 residues. Trimming pared 0 bases from V and 4 bases from J, leaving 9 bases between. CDR1 LGHDT and CDR2 YNNKEL come from the germline V gene (reference sequence). For the CDR3, the DNA is TGTGCCAGCAGCCAAGAACCAGGGCCCTATGGCTACACCTTC. Its translation is CASSQEPGPYGYTF. The variable domain in full, completed from reference TRBV3-1 and TRBJ1-2, reads DTAVSQTPKYLVTQMGNDKSIKCEQNLGHDTMYWYKQDSKKFLKIMFSYNNKELIINETVPNRFSPKSPDKAHLNLHINSLELGDSAVYFCASSQEPGPYGYTFGSGTRLTVV.

This clonotype was counted a few times. The chain is built from TRBV5-1 and TRBJ2-3, with 9 bases lining up with TRBD2. Germline V CDR1 and CDR2: SGHRS, YFSETQ. This CDR3 has 15 amino acids. Trimming took 4 bases from V and 0 from J; bases not matched to a gene: 3. This CDR3 reads CASSLAGTSTDTQYF. The CDR3 DNA sequence: TGCGCCAGCAGCCTAGCGGGGACTAGCACAGATACGCAGTATTTT.

V usage is TRBV7-2 and J usage is TRBJ2-1, with 9 bases fitting TRBD2. The length of the CDR3 is 17 residues. The V and J ends lost 7 bases and 4 bases, in that order; junction bases with no gene match: 14. Looked up from germline, CDR1 is SGHTA and CDR2 is FQGNSA. CDR3 region: CASTKTSGLAGYNEQFF. CDR3 coding DNA: TGTGCCAGCACTAAAACCTCCGGTCTAGCGGGGTACAATGAGCAGTTCTTC.

V is TRBV6-5 and J is TRBJ2-6, with D perhaps matching TRBD1 or TRBD2 (5 bases each). Between the trimmed V and J ends, which lost 6 bases and 2 bases, there was a span of 8 bases. Germline CDR1 is MNHEY and CDR2 is SVGAGI. The CDR3 covers 14 residues. The CDR3 bases are TGTGCCAGCAGCCCGGGGCCTGGGGCCAACGTCCTGACTTTC. Protein sequence: CASSPGPGANVLTF.

This clonotype has at least ten counts. This chain joins TRBV12-5 and TRBJ1-5, with a possible D match to TRBD1 (6 bases). The germline CDR1 and CDR2 sequences are LGHNT and FRNRAP. The CDR3 sequence is 14 residues long. The V and J ends lost 3 bases and 5 bases respectively, with 11 bases between them. CDR3 in DNA: TGTGCTAGTGGTTTAGGAGGGGGGGATCAGCCCCAGCATTTT. It yields the protein CASGLGGGDQPQHF.

In this sample, this clonotype turned up a few times. The rearrangement links TRBV24-1 to TRBJ2-1; the match to TRBD1 covers 7 bases. CDR3 length equals 15 residues. Germline V gene lookup returns CDR1 KGHDR and CDR2 SFDVKD. V dropped 5 bases and J dropped 7; count of bases not matched to a gene: 10. DNA of the CDR3: TGTGCCACCAGTGGAGATACCGGGACAGATAATGAGCAGTTCTTC. Amino acid sequence: CATSGDTGTDNEQFF.

This clonotype came up a few times. The chain joins TRBV2 to TRBJ1-5; D is unclear. Germline V gene sequence: CDR1 SNHLY, CDR2 FYNNEI. Trimming pared 6 bases from V and 4 bases from J, leaving 4 bases between. The CDR3 length is 11 residues. The CDR3 region is CASRLNQPQHF. In DNA form, the CDR3 reads TGTGCCAGCAGGCTGAATCAGCCCCAGCATTTT.

This clonotype has ten or more counts. The V gene is TRBV5-1, the J gene TRBJ1-2; 8 nucleotides align to TRBD1. The ends lost 3 bases at V and 8 bases at J; junction bases unmatched: 6. Germline CDR1 reads SGHRS; CDR2 reads YFSETQ. This CDR3 has 13 amino acids. Here the CDR3 DNA reads TGCGCCAGCAGCTCGTCACAGGGGGTCGGCTACACCTTC. Its protein is CASSSSQGVGYTF.

V gene TRBV29-1 combines with J gene TRBJ2-2, with D maybe TRBD1 (5 bases). From germline, CDR1 is SQVTM and CDR2 ANQGSEA. The CDR3 totals 14 residues. V gave up 7 bases and J gave up 0 bases, with 12 bases separating them. In DNA form, the CDR3 reads TGCAGCGGGGGTACAGGCGCGAACACCGGGGAGCTGTTTTTT. Encoded protein: CSGGTGANTGELFF.